Each of the 25 T cell receptor beta chains below was sequenced from the same sample in a study of blood T cell repertoires in COVID-19. TCRdb's copy holds only in-frame clones and misses some; the assay was immunoSEQ multiplex PCR. This sample yields some 250,000 clones, of which 65% to 90% are seen a single time; roughly 16% belongs to the top ten. The material sequenced was PBMCs or T cells enriched from blood (not recorded which). The receptor set was obtained from a man younger than 35 who had recovered from COVID-19.

The chain combines TRBV7-8 with TRBJ2-4, with 7 bases lining up with TRBD2. This CDR3 contains 17 residues. The J segment lost 2 bases and the V segment lost 5 bases, leaving 12 bases of the junction unmatched. Germline loops: CDR1 SGHVS, CDR2 FQNEAQ. The DNA for the CDR3 is TGTGCCAGCAGCGCGCGGGGGAGAGTTGAACCCAAAAACATTCAGTACTTC. Protein product: CASSARGRVEPKNIQYF.

The CDR3 DNA reads TGTGCCATCAGTGAGGGAACGTGGGGCTCACCCCTCCACTTT. Translated: CAISEGTWGSPLHF. The J gene is TRBJ1-6, the V gene TRBV10-3; D might be TRBD1 (5 bases). CDR3 length: 14 amino acids. Germline loops: CDR1 ENHRY, CDR2 SYGVKD. The V end lost 2 bases, the J end lost 10 bases, and 12 bases lay between the germline ends.

CDR3 region: CASSNRDFYEQYF. The CDR3 coding sequence is TGCGCCAGCAGCAACCGGGATTTCTACGAGCAGTACTTC. The J gene is TRBJ2-7, the V gene TRBV10-2, with TRBD2 as a possible D gene (5 bases). The V end was cut by 6 bases, the J end by 3 bases, with 12 bases between. This CDR3 is 13 amino acids long. Looked up from germline, CDR1 is WSHSY and CDR2 is SAAADI.

V gene TRBV7-9 combines with J gene TRBJ1-2; 10 nucleotides match TRBD1. The ends lost 3 bases at V and 8 bases at J; junction bases unmatched: 6. CDR1 and CDR2 (germline): SEHNR, FQNEAQ (reference sequence). There are 14 residues in the CDR3. CDR3 bases: TGTGCCAGCAGCTTCGGACAGGGGGACGGAGGCTACACCTTC. Translating gives CASSFGQGDGGYTF.

The chain uses TRBV7-8 and TRBJ2-4, with 7 nucleotides matching TRBD2. The germline V gene has CDR1 SGHVS and CDR2 FQNEAQ. The CDR3 length is 16 residues. The V segment lost 2 bases and the J segment 2 bases; nucleotides outside the gene matches: 6. The CDR3 sequence is CASSLMAGASKNIQYF. The CDR3 DNA follows: TGTGCCAGCAGCTTAATGGCGGGAGCTTCCAAAAACATTCAGTACTTC.

V usage is TRBV21-1 and J usage is TRBJ2-7; the table gives TRBD2 as D, unverified against the DNA. TRBV21-1 is designated a pseudogene. The CDR3 totals 15 residues. This CDR3 reads CASSKGGGPEYEQYF. CDR3 DNA sequence: TGTGCCAGCAGCAAGGGGGGAGGGCCGGAATACGAGCAGTACTTC.

J is TRBJ1-1 and V is TRBV2; D remains unclear. The V gene lost 3 bases and the J gene lost 0 bases, with 8 bases spanning the gap. Germline lookup yields CDR1 SNHLY and CDR2 FYNNEI. The CDR3 contains 14 residues. CDR3 nucleotide sequence: TGTGCCAGCAGTGAGGCCCTTATGAACACTGAAGCTTTCTTT. It codes for CASSEALMNTEAFF. The full variable domain, completed using reference TRBV2 and TRBJ1-1, is EPEVTQTPSHQVTQMGQEVILRCVPISNHLYFYWYRQILGQKVEFLVSFYNNEISEKSEIFDDQFSVERPDGSNFTLKIRSTKLEDSAMYFCASSEALMNTEAFFGQGTRLTVV.

This clone was observed a handful of times. This sequence joins TRBV15 and TRBJ2-1; 8 positions agree with TRBD1. The CDR3 runs to 16 residues. CDR1 and CDR2 (germline): LNHNV, YYDKDF (reference sequence). V was pared by 1 base and J by 4 bases, with 6 bases of the junction left unmatched. CDR3 sequence: CATSRVGQGAYNEQFF. The CDR3 bases are TGTGCCACCAGCAGAGTGGGCCAGGGGGCGTACAATGAGCAGTTCTTC.

The chain joins TRBV3-1 (or the pseudogene TRBV3-2) to TRBJ2-5, with 9 bases matching TRBD1. The length of the CDR3 is 16 residues. Per germline, CDR1 LGHDT and CDR2 YNNKEL (reference sequence). Trimming cost V 4 bases and J 5 bases; bases outside gene matches: 11. CDR3 nucleotides: TGTGCCAGCAGCCGAGCTGGACAGGGGAGGGGGGAGACCCAGTACTTC. It is translated as CASSRAGQGRGETQYF.

The rearrangement links TRBV18 to TRBJ1-1; possibly TRBD1 for D (6 bases). The CDR3 runs to 16 residues. Trimming took off 4 bases at V and 1 base at J, with 16 bases between the two ends. Germline CDR1 KGHSH, CDR2 LQKENI. The CDR3 loop reads CASSRSVGQTNTEAFF. The CDR3 DNA is TGTGCCAGCTCACGGTCAGTTGGACAGACGAACACTGAAGCTTTCTTT.

The chain couples TRBV11-3 to TRBJ2-3; tentative D call: TRBD2 (6 bases). Between the trimmed V and J ends, which lost 1 base and 4 bases, there was a span of 9 bases. CDR1 SGHNT and CDR2 YENEEA come from the germline V gene. CDR3 length: 14 residues. CDR3 nucleotides: TGTGCCAGCAGCTTAGCAGGGAGGCCAGATACGCAGTATTTT. Amino acids: CASSLAGRPDTQYF.

This clone was seen once. The chain combines TRBV6-2 or TRBV6-3 with TRBJ2-5, with 10 bases that match TRBD2. The germline V gene has CDR1 MNHEY and CDR2 SVGEGT. The length of the CDR3 is 17 residues. The trim removed 0 bases at V and 5 bases at J, leaving 9 bases unmatched. The CDR3 bases are TGTGCCAGCAGTTACTCCGCGCTAGCGGGAGTCTGGGAGACCCAGTACTTC. Translation gives CASSYSALAGVWETQYF.

The J gene is TRBJ1-1, the V gene TRBV6-5, with a weak D call TRBD1 (6 bases). The V gene lost 6 bases and the J gene lost 1 base, with 9 bases spanning the gap. The CDR3 loop spans 13 amino acids. Germline V gene sequence: CDR1 MNHEY, CDR2 SVGAGI. CDR3 residues: CASSKTGNTEAFF. The CDR3 DNA reads TGTGCCAGCAGCAAGACAGGGAACACTGAAGCTTTCTTT.

The V and J genes are TRBV29-1 and TRBJ1-1; no firm D call. The CDR3 spans 13 residues. Germline lookup yields CDR1 SQVTM and CDR2 ANQGSEA. V was trimmed by 2 bases and J by 2 bases, leaving 9 bases between them. The CDR3 reads CSVEKFPNTEAFF. The CDR3 DNA reads as TGCAGCGTTGAAAAATTTCCTAACACTGAAGCTTTCTTT.

The V gene is TRBV3-1 (or the pseudogene TRBV3-2), the J gene TRBJ1-4, with D unresolved. The V gene's germline CDR1 is LGHDT and CDR2 YNNKEL (reference sequence). V dropped 8 bases and J dropped 0 bases, with 4 bases sitting between them. This CDR3 region has 12 residues. This CDR3 is CASSSTNEKLFF. The CDR3 DNA sequence: TGTGCCAGCTCCTCAACTAATGAAAAACTGTTTTTT.

The rearrangement joins TRBV5-1 to TRBJ2-2, with a tentative D call TRBD2 (5 bases). In germline, CDR1 is SGHRS, CDR2 YFSETQ. CDR3 length equals 15 residues. Trimming cost V 1 base and J 4 bases, with 11 bases left between them. The CDR3 spells CASSLRTEGTGELFF. For the CDR3, the DNA is TGCGCCAGCAGCTTGCGCACCGAGGGCACCGGGGAGCTGTTTTTT.

This chain links TRBV2 with TRBJ2-1; perhaps TRBD2 as D (6 bases). This CDR3 has 15 amino acids. V lost 6 bases and J 0 bases, leaving 12 bases between the germline ends. Germline V gene data show CDR1 as SNHLY and CDR2 as FYNNEI. The CDR3 loop is CASSGDFNSYNEQFF. DNA for the CDR3: TGTGCCAGCAGCGGGGACTTTAACTCCTACAATGAGCAGTTCTTC.

The chain carries TRBV30 and TRBJ1-5; the D is unclear. Germline CDR1 reads GTSNPN; CDR2 reads SVGIG (reference sequence). The CDR3 is 13 residues long. V lost 0 bases and J lost 3, with 6 bases in between. The CDR3 DNA is TGTGCCTGGAGTGTACGGGACAATCAGCCCCAGCATTTT. It encodes CAWSVRDNQPQHF. The full variable domain, with the rest looked up from reference TRBV30 and TRBJ1-5, is SQTIHQWPATLVQPVGSPLSLECTVEGTSNPNLYWYRQAAGRGLQLLFYSVGIGQISSEVPQNLSASRPQDRQFILSSKKLLLSDSGFYLCAWSVRDNQPQHFGDGTRLSIL.

This clone showed up just once. The V call is TRBV4-1, the J call TRBJ1-2, with D perhaps TRBD1 (5 bases). The germline V gene encodes CDR1 MGHRA and CDR2 YSYEKL. The CDR3 totals 15 residues. V gave up 0 bases and J gave up 2 bases, with 10 bases separating them. The CDR3 coding sequence is TGCGCCAGCAGCCAAGAGCACAGGATCAACTATGGCTACACCTTC. Protein product: CASSQEHRINYGYTF.

The chain uses TRBV12-5 and TRBJ2-5, with D tentatively TRBD2 (6 bases). V was clipped by 5 bases and J by 1 base, with 11 bases between them. The CDR3 has 14 amino acids. Germline assignment: CDR1 LGHNT and CDR2 FRNRAP. The CDR3 sequence is CASGRLGGQETQYF. CDR3 in DNA: TGTGCTAGTGGTCGGTTGGGGGGCCAAGAGACCCAGTACTTC.

The rearrangement uses TRBV6-8 and TRBJ1-2; TRBD1 aligns across 10 bases. Germline assignment: CDR1 MNHGY and CDR2 SAAAGT. V shed 6 bases, J shed 7 bases, and the junction held 8 bases outside the gene matches. This CDR3 has 14 amino acids. CDR3 in amino acids: CASSPTGQGGGYTF. CDR3 nucleotides: TGTGCCAGCAGCCCTACCGGACAGGGGGGTGGCTACACCTTC.

This clone was seen once. The chain is built from TRBV29-1 and TRBJ1-5; D unclear. In germline, CDR1 is SQVTM, CDR2 ANQGSEA. V was trimmed by 4 bases and J by 0 bases, leaving 7 bases between them. This CDR3 region has 13 residues. Here the CDR3 reads CSVVLNSNQPQHF. The CDR3 DNA follows: TGCAGCGTTGTTTTAAATAGCAATCAGCCCCAGCATTTT.

The V and J genes are TRBV3-1 (or the pseudogene TRBV3-2) and TRBJ1-5; 7 bases map to TRBD1. V lost 4 bases to trimming and J lost 3 bases; unmatched junction nucleotides: 9. CDR3 size: 16 residues. Per the germline V gene, CDR1 is LGHDT and CDR2 is YNNKEL (reference sequence). This chain's CDR3 is CASSPYTGQLNQPQHF. Here the CDR3 DNA reads TGTGCCAGCAGCCCTTATACGGGACAGCTCAATCAGCCCCAGCATTTT.

The sample holds a few counts of this clone. In DNA, the CDR3 is TGTGCCAGCAGGCTACAGGGGTCTGGGTATGGCTACACCTTC. It specifies CASRLQGSGYGYTF. The chain employs TRBV28 and TRBJ1-2; 7 bases are a match to TRBD1. Germline V CDR1 and CDR2: MDHEN, SYDVKM. V dropped 6 bases and J dropped 5; count of bases not matched to a gene: 9. The CDR3 has 14 residues.

This chain uses TRBV3-1 (or the pseudogene TRBV3-2) with TRBJ2-1; 7 positions agree with TRBD2. Germline CDR1 reads LGHDT; CDR2 reads YNNKEL (reference sequence). This CDR3 is built from 13 residues. Trimming at V came to 1 base and at J to 8 bases, leaving 2 bases not matched to a gene. The CDR3 DNA reads TGTGCCAGCAGCCAAGCGGGAGGCGATGAGCAGTTCTTC. It encodes CASSQAGGDEQFF.